Following are 12 T cell receptor beta chains from one sample sequenced in a study of blood T cell repertoires in COVID-19. Profiling relied on immunoSEQ multiplex PCR, and the TCRdb table lists in-frame clones only, not all of them. This sample has more than 25,000 clones, with over 75% found just once. The material sequenced was peripheral blood. These receptors originate from a man in his 60s with active COVID-19.

V is TRBV29-1 and J is TRBJ1-1; D might be TRBD1 (5 bases). V gave up 7 bases and J gave up 1 base, with 13 bases separating them. The germline V gene encodes CDR1 SQVTM and CDR2 ANQGSEA. The CDR3 totals 13 residues. The CDR3 nucleotides read TGCAGCGCGGCGACAGCCTGGAACACTGAAGCTTTCTTT. This encodes CSAATAWNTEAFF.

This chain joins TRBV28 and TRBJ1-4; TRBD1 aligns across 8 bases. The germline gives CDR1 MDHEN, CDR2 SYDVKM. After removal of 1 base from V and 8 bases from J, the junction contained 9 bases not matched to a gene. The CDR3 covers 16 residues. DNA of the CDR3: TGTGCCAGCAGTTTATCCCGGGCAGGGGGCAGAGAAAAACTGTTTTTT. This encodes CASSLSRAGGREKLFF.

CDR3 loop: CASSSYRGHVETQYF. The CDR3 DNA sequence: TGTGCCAGCAGCTCCTACAGGGGGCACGTCGAGACCCAGTACTTC. The chain joins TRBV9 to TRBJ2-5, with TRBD1 identical over 9 bases. V dropped 4 bases and J dropped 5; count of bases not matched to a gene: 9. The germline gives CDR1 SGDLS, CDR2 YYNGEE. The CDR3 contains 15 residues.

The chain links TRBV20-1 to TRBJ2-5; TRBD2 aligns across 13 bases. The CDR3 length is 15 residues. Germline V gene lookup returns CDR1 DFQATT and CDR2 SNEGSKA (reference sequence). V was clipped by 3 bases and J by 4 bases; unmatched bases: 5. The CDR3 DNA reads as TGCAGTGCTAGTCGACGACTAGCGGGAGGAGAGACCCAGTACTTC. It yields the protein CSASRRLAGGETQYF.

This clone came up once. This chain uses TRBV7-9 with TRBJ2-4; D is uncertain. The V end lost 6 bases, the J end lost 3 bases, and 6 bases lay between the germline ends. This CDR3 contains 12 residues. The germline gives CDR1 SEHNR, CDR2 FQNEAQ (reference sequence). In nucleotides, the CDR3 is TGTGCCAGCAGTCCAGGCAAAAACATTCAGTACTTC. The encoded protein is CASSPGKNIQYF.

This clone was seen only a few times. This chain uses TRBV27 with TRBJ2-1; D perhaps matches TRBD2 (6 bases). The V and J ends lost 4 bases and 6 bases respectively, with 22 bases between them. The CDR3 consists of 17 residues. The germline CDR1 and CDR2 sequences are MNHEY and SMNVEV (reference sequence). CDR3 in DNA: TGTGCCAGCAGTTCGTGGATAGCGGAACGGGATTTCAATGAGCAGTTCTTC. Encoded protein: CASSSWIAERDFNEQFF.

V gene TRBV19 combines with J gene TRBJ2-3, with TRBD2 matching 7 bases. The CDR3 spans 13 residues. Germline lookup yields CDR1 LNHDA and CDR2 SQIVND (reference sequence). Unmatched junction bases numbered 6, after V lost 4 bases and J lost 8 bases. The CDR3 loop is CASSSRLAGTQYF. In DNA form, the CDR3 reads TGTGCCAGTAGTAGCAGACTAGCTGGTACGCAGTATTTT. The full variable domain, completed using reference TRBV19 and TRBJ2-3, is DGGITQSPKYLFRKEGQNVTLSCEQNLNHDAMYWYRQDPGQGLRLIYYSQIVNDFQKGDIAEGYSVSREKKESFPLTVTSAQKNPTAFYLCASSSRLAGTQYFGPGTRLTVL.

This clone has just one count. This chain uses TRBV6-5 with TRBJ1-6; tentative D call: TRBD1 (6 bases). The germline V gene encodes CDR1 MNHEY and CDR2 SVGAGI. The V end was cut by 6 bases, the J end by 4 bases, with 13 bases between. The CDR3 length is 15 residues. The CDR3 nucleotides read TGTGCCAGCAGCGACTCGGACAGTTATAATTCACCCCTCCACTTT. Translated: CASSDSDSYNSPLHF.

The chain uses TRBV12-5 and TRBJ2-1, with D possibly being TRBD2 (6 bases). The CDR3 extends over 14 amino acids. The V end was cut by 5 bases, the J end by 2 bases, with 10 bases between. The germline gives CDR1 LGHNT, CDR2 FRNRAP. CDR3 sequence reads: CASGTSSAYNEQFF. The CDR3 DNA reads TGTGCTAGTGGTACCTCTAGCGCCTACAATGAGCAGTTCTTC.

The gene calls are TRBV7-2 and TRBJ2-5, with 7 bases matching TRBD2. V was clipped by 1 base and J by 3 bases; unmatched bases: 11. Germline CDR1 SGHTA, CDR2 FQGNSA. The CDR3 is 17 amino acids. The CDR3 reads CASSLGLAVSLKETQYF. For the CDR3, the DNA is TGTGCCAGCAGCTTAGGGCTAGCGGTTAGTCTAAAAGAGACCCAGTACTTC.

The J gene is TRBJ2-7, the V gene TRBV15; no definite D call. The CDR3 consists of 15 residues. In germline, CDR1 is LNHNV, CDR2 YYDKDF (reference sequence). Trimming took off 0 bases at V and 0 bases at J, with 9 bases between the two ends. CDR3 DNA sequence: TGTGCCACCAGCAGAGATAGAGTCGGCTCCTACGAGCAGTACTTC. Its protein product is CATSRDRVGSYEQYF. Full variable domain (rest looked up from reference TRBV15 and TRBJ2-7): DAMVIQNPRYQVTQFGKPVTLSCSQTLNHNVMYWYQQKSSQAPKLLFHYYDKDFNNEADTPDNFQSRRPNTSFCFLDIRSPGLGDTAMYLCATSRDRVGSYEQYFGPGTRLTVT.

By share, this clone ranks as medium-sized. The J gene is TRBJ2-7, the V gene TRBV9; TRBD1 aligns across 12 bases. The trim removed 3 bases at V and 6 bases at J, leaving 7 bases unmatched. From germline, CDR1 is SGDLS and CDR2 YYNGEE. The CDR3 spans 15 residues. The CDR3: CASSETGTGGGEQYF. The CDR3 DNA reads TGTGCCAGCAGCGAAACCGGGACAGGGGGCGGCGAGCAGTACTTC.